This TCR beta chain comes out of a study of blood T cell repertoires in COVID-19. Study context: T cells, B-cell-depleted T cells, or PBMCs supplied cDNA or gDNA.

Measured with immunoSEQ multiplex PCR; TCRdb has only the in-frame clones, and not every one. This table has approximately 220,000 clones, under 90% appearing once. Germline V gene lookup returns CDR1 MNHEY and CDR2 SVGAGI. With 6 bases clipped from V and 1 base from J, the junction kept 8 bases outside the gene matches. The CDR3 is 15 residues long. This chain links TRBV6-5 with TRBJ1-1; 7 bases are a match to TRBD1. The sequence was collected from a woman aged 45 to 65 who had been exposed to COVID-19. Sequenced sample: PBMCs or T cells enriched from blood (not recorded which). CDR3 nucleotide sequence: TGTGCCAGCAGGGTAGGGGGCTGGGGGAACACTGAAGCTTTCTTT. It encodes CASRVGGWGNTEAFF.